This T cell receptor (beta chain) was sequenced during a study of T-cell reconstitution after alpha-beta-depleted transplantation in children. Study-level results: Several patients had high TCRbeta diversity at day 60; it came from surviving recipient T cells and thymic progenitors. The origin of alpha-beta T cells about two months after transplant was reportedly several hundred expanded graft clones. A year post-transplant, T-cell counts and diversity derived mostly from newly produced T cells.

This clonotype was counted ten times or more. Its antigen is undetermined. Unique molecular identifiers featured in how the TCRbeta library was prepared. In TCRdb, the PCR reads were re-called with MiXCR into one record per CDR3 protein. The data show about 870,000 distinct CDR3 sequences, roughly 15% seen once. Germline V gene sequence: CDR1 KGHSH, CDR2 LQKENI. CDR3 length: 12 amino acids. Trimming stripped 8 bases from V and 2 bases from J, with 10 bases between. Specimen: PBMCs, mostly from graft donor cells, collected 360 days after TCRalphabeta/CD19-depleted stem cell transplant. This receptor was identified in a male patient younger than 18 who had a stem cell transplant for acute lymphoblastic leukemia, so the T cells may come from the graft donor. V and J are TRBV18 and TRBJ2-7; D gene unclear. CDR3 residues: CASSPPTYEQYF. The CDR3 region has the DNA TGTGCCAGCAGCCCCCCCACCTACGAGCAGTACTTC.